This TCR beta chain comes out of a study of shared T cell receptors in the human thymus. Method: immunoSEQ multiplex PCR; TCRdb's copy keeps in-frame clones and lacks some. The sample comprises 600,000 or so clones, 80% to 90% of which are singletons, and about 0.0094% rests with the top ten. Between the trimmed V and J ends, which lost 4 bases and 6 bases, there was a span of 13 bases. CDR1 is SGHDT and CDR2 is YYEEEE in the germline V gene. The CDR3 is 14 amino acids. This sample also belongs to another study, concerning human thymus T cells.

The sequence came from a boy under two years old with a congenital heart defect. The chain joins TRBV5-6 to TRBJ2-2; perhaps TRBD2 as D (6 bases). Sequencing was done on a sample of thymocytes. CDR3 loop: CASSGGNRAGELFF. For the CDR3, the DNA is TGTGCCAGCAGCGGCGGGAATCGGGCCGGGGAGCTGTTTTTT. Together with reference TRBV5-6 and TRBJ2-2, the CDR3 gives the full variable domain: DAGVTQSPTHLIKTRGQQVTLRCSPKSGHDTVSWYQQALGQGPQFIFQYYEEEERQRGNFPDRFSGHQFPNYSSELNVNALLLGDSALYLCASSGGNRAGELFFGEGSRLTVL.